Shown below are 31 T cell receptor beta chains from a single sample sequenced in a study of blood T cell repertoires in COVID-19. This table comes from immunoSEQ multiplex PCR, and its TCRdb copy is limited to in-frame clones, with some not included. Here the sample spans 310,000 or so clones, around 83% being singletons. The sequenced sample consisted of peripheral blood. The receptors were gathered from a woman aged 45-59 years with acute or convalescent COVID-19.

CDR3 DNA: TGTGCCAGTAGTATAGATCTGGGGACAACGATTTTGAACACTGAAGCTTTCTTT. Translating it yields CASSIDLGTTILNTEAFF. V and J are TRBV19 and TRBJ1-1; TRBD1 might be the D (6 bases). CDR3 length equals 18 residues. CDR1 is LNHDA, CDR2 SQIVND, per germline (reference sequence). Between the trimmed V and J ends, which lost 0 bases and 0 bases, there was a span of 17 bases.

The chain is built from TRBV4-2 and TRBJ1-5; perhaps TRBD1 as D (6 bases). The CDR3 runs to 15 residues. Germline CDR1 is LGHNA and CDR2 is YNFKEQ. Trimming removed 4 bases from V and 5 bases from J, with 15 bases in between. The CDR3 nucleotides are TGTGCCAGCAGCCGGGAGGGGGACACTTATCAGCCCCAGCATTTT. Protein sequence: CASSREGDTYQPQHF.

The count of this clone is one. The chain carries TRBV5-1 and TRBJ1-4, with D perhaps matching TRBD1 (5 bases). There are 15 residues in the CDR3. The germline CDR1 and CDR2 sequences are SGHRS and YFSETQ. V was shortened by 1 base and J by 7 bases, with 14 bases between the two germline ends. As DNA, the CDR3 is TGCGCCAGCAGCTTGAATATAGGGGAAGCTGAAAAACTGTTTTTT. Amino acids: CASSLNIGEAEKLFF.

The chain is built from TRBV2 and TRBJ2-3; unclear D gene. V was trimmed by 6 bases and J by 0 bases, leaving 10 bases between them. CDR3 length equals 14 residues. CDR1 is SNHLY, CDR2 FYNNEI, per germline. The CDR3, as DNA: TGTGCCAGCAGGGTGACTCGCAGCACAGATACGCAGTATTTT. It specifies CASRVTRSTDTQYF.

The genes are TRBV18 and TRBJ1-4; TRBD1 matches at 7 bases. Per the germline V gene, CDR1 is KGHSH and CDR2 is LQKENI. V shed 3 bases and J 6 bases; nucleotides not matched to a gene: 7. The CDR3 has 15 residues. The CDR3 DNA sequence: TGTGCCAGCTCACCGCAGGGGGATGAGGATGAAAAACTGTTTTTT. As protein: CASSPQGDEDEKLFF.

J is TRBJ1-5 and V is TRBV2; TRBD1 might be the D (5 bases). From germline, CDR1 is SNHLY and CDR2 FYNNEI. Trimming pared 6 bases from V and 4 bases from J, leaving 10 bases between. The CDR3 has 13 residues. The CDR3 nucleotides read TGTGCCAGCAGGGGGGAGGCGAATCAGCCCCAGCATTTT. Protein sequence: CASRGEANQPQHF.

The gene calls are TRBV7-9 and TRBJ2-1; D call uncertain. CDR3 length: 14 residues. Germline CDR1 SEHNR, CDR2 FQNEAQ (reference sequence). The ends were cut back, 5 bases at V and 2 bases at J, with 10 bases in the middle. The CDR3 DNA follows: TGTGCCAGCAGCCTCCGGGTTACCTACAATGAGCAGTTCTTC. Translating gives CASSLRVTYNEQFF. Full variable domain (missing parts from reference TRBV7-9 and TRBJ2-1): DTGVSQNPRHKITKRGQNVTFRCDPISEHNRLYWYRQTLGQGPEFLTYFQNEAQLEKSRLLSDRFSAERPKGSFSTLEIQRTEQGDSAMYLCASSLRVTYNEQFFGPGTRLTVL.

The V call is TRBV19, the J call TRBJ2-1; TRBD1 matches at 10 bases. Germline-derived CDR1 and CDR2 are LNHDA and SQIVND (reference sequence). This CDR3 is 13 amino acids long. V lost 6 bases to trimming and J lost 14 bases; unmatched junction nucleotides: 10. The CDR3 coding sequence is TGTGCCAGTAGATATCAGGACAGGGGGAACGAGTTCTTC. Protein product: CASRYQDRGNEFF. Full variable domain (missing parts from reference TRBV19 and TRBJ2-1): DGGITQSPKYLFRKEGQNVTLSCEQNLNHDAMYWYRQDPGQGLRLIYYSQIVNDFQKGDIAEGYSVSREKKESFPLTVTSAQKNPTAFYLCASRYQDRGNEFFGPGTRLTVL.

This clone was observed a handful of times. This chain uses TRBV4-1 with TRBJ1-3; D is ambiguous. CDR3 length: 13 residues. V lost 0 bases and J lost 8, with 8 bases in between. Germline CDR1 is MGHRA and CDR2 is YSYEKL. CDR3 coding DNA: TGCGCCAGCAGCCAAGAAGGCGGAGACACCATATATTTT. Translation: CASSQEGGDTIYF.

The chain combines TRBV5-6 with TRBJ1-2; D remains unclear. Per germline, CDR1 SGHDT and CDR2 YYEEEE. The CDR3 runs to 13 residues. The V gene lost 0 bases and the J gene lost 5 bases, with 8 bases spanning the gap. CDR3 bases: TGTGCCAGCAGCTTGGAAGCGGATTATGGCTACACCTTC. Its translation is CASSLEADYGYTF. Complete variable domain (other parts from reference TRBV5-6 and TRBJ1-2): DAGVTQSPTHLIKTRGQQVTLRCSPKSGHDTVSWYQQALGQGPQFIFQYYEEEERQRGNFPDRFSGHQFPNYSSELNVNALLLGDSALYLCASSLEADYGYTFGSGTRLTVV.

This chain connects TRBV10-3 to TRBJ2-7, with 7 positions matching TRBD1. This CDR3 has 13 residues. Germline assignment: CDR1 ENHRY and CDR2 SYGVKD. V was clipped by 1 base and J by 4 bases; unmatched bases: 1. The CDR3 loop reads CAISEYRGYEQYV. The CDR3 DNA follows: TGTGCCATCAGTGAGTACAGGGGTTACGAGCAGTACGTC.

The chain uses TRBV6-5 and TRBJ2-3, with D perhaps matching TRBD1 (6 bases). The V gene's germline CDR1 is MNHEY and CDR2 SVGAGI. V lost 11 bases to trimming and J lost 2 bases, with 11 bases between them. This CDR3 contains 12 residues. The CDR3 region has the DNA TGTGCCTTACGACAGGTCACAGATACGCAGTATTTT. Protein product: CALRQVTDTQYF.

V is TRBV18 and J is TRBJ2-2, with TRBD2 identical over 13 bases. The V gene's germline CDR1 is KGHSH and CDR2 LQKENI. Trimming at V came to 3 bases and at J to 4 bases, leaving 2 bases not matched to a gene. The CDR3 covers 16 residues. CDR3 nucleotide sequence: TGTGCCAGCTCACCTGGGACTAGCGGGGTCACCGGGGAGCTGTTTTTT. Amino acid sequence: CASSPGTSGVTGELFF. Drawing the rest from reference TRBV18 and TRBJ2-2, the complete variable domain is NAGVMQNPRHLVRRRGQEARLRCSPMKGHSHVYWYRQLPEEGLKFMVYLQKENIIDESGMPKERFSAEFPKEGPSILRIQQVVRGDSAAYFCASSPGTSGVTGELFFGEGSRLTVL.

V gene TRBV6-5 combines with J gene TRBJ1-2; TRBD1 might be the D (6 bases). The ends were cut back, 10 bases at V and 6 bases at J, with 15 bases in the middle. CDR3 length equals 12 residues. Looked up from germline, CDR1 is MNHEY and CDR2 is SVGAGI. CDR3 nucleotides: TGTGCCACCAGGGACACCCGAGATGGCTACACCTTC. Translation: CATRDTRDGYTF.

The chain combines TRBV9 with TRBJ2-3; 8 bases align to TRBD2. CDR3 length: 14 amino acids. The germline V gene has CDR1 SGDLS and CDR2 YYNGEE. The V gene end was trimmed by 6 bases and the J gene end by 4 bases; junction bases not matched to a gene: 7. The CDR3 DNA reads TGTGCCAGCACCGAACTAGCGGTGCCAGATACGCAGTATTTT. Translating gives CASTELAVPDTQYF.

A remark on this clone: The sample holds other DNA sequences that translate to the same CDR3. The V and J genes are TRBV3-1 (or the pseudogene TRBV3-2) and TRBJ1-5; D remains ambiguous. The CDR3 is 15 residues long. With 6 bases removed from V and 2 bases from J, the gap between germline ends came to 14 bases. The germline CDR1 and CDR2 sequences are LGHDT and YNNKEL (reference sequence). As DNA, the CDR3 is TGTGCCAGCAGTCCGGGGAGTGATGGCAATCAGCCCCAGCATTTT. This sequence encodes CASSPGSDGNQPQHF.

On this clone: The junction shows a germline mismatch at one end, possibly a read error. The rearrangement joins TRBV6-1 to TRBJ1-6; the D gene is possibly TRBD1 (5 bases). Germline V lookup: CDR1 MNHNS, CDR2 SASEGT. The CDR3 is 14 residues long. CDR3 in amino acids: CASNEGEGKSPLHF. The DNA of the CDR3 is TGTGCCAGCAATGAAGGGGAGGGGAAATCACCCCTCCACTTT.

The chain employs TRBV6-1 and TRBJ2-1, with 8 bases that match TRBD1. There are 14 residues in the CDR3. Unmatched junction bases numbered 1, after V lost 2 bases and J lost 4 bases. CDR1 and CDR2 from the germline V gene are MNHNS and SASEGT. The CDR3 loop reads CASSEQGAYNEQFF. CDR3 coding DNA: TGTGCCAGCAGTGAACAGGGGGCGTACAATGAGCAGTTCTTC.

The V gene is TRBV11-2, the J gene TRBJ2-7; tentative D call: TRBD1 (6 bases). The CDR3 extends over 14 amino acids. Germline V gives CDR1 SGHAT, CDR2 FQNNGV. V was cut by 2 bases and J by 3 bases, with 11 bases left in between. This CDR3 reads CASSLTRTDYEQYV. The DNA of the CDR3 is TGTGCCAGCAGCTTAACCAGGACAGACTACGAGCAGTACGTC.

The genes are TRBV6-5 and TRBJ2-7; D perhaps matches TRBD1 (6 bases). V gave up 5 bases and J gave up 3 bases, with 11 bases separating them. Germline V CDR1 and CDR2: MNHEY, SVGAGI. The CDR3 length is 13 residues. Written as DNA, the CDR3 is TGTGCCAGCAGTATCGACAGGAGCTACGAGCAGTACGTC. Protein: CASSIDRSYEQYV.

The CDR3 here is CASSIELWEVGNSPLHF. The CDR3, as DNA: TGTGCCAGTAGTATTGAGCTGTGGGAGGTGGGCAATTCACCCCTCCACTTT. The chain recombines TRBV19 with TRBJ1-6; D is ambiguous. This CDR3 comprises 17 residues. Germline V CDR1 and CDR2: LNHDA, SQIVND (reference sequence). Trimming took off 3 bases at V and 7 bases at J, with 19 bases between the two ends. Variable domain in full (rest from reference TRBV19 and TRBJ1-6): DGGITQSPKYLFRKEGQNVTLSCEQNLNHDAMYWYRQDPGQGLRLIYYSQIVNDFQKGDIAEGYSVSREKKESFPLTVTSAQKNPTAFYLCASSIELWEVGNSPLHFGNGTRLTVT.

This chain uses TRBV10-1 with TRBJ2-6; D gene uncertain. CDR1 is WNHNN and CDR2 is SYGVQD in the germline V gene (reference sequence). The CDR3 runs to 16 residues. Trimming took off 0 bases at V and 0 bases at J, with 6 bases between the two ends. Here the CDR3 reads CASSESLCSGANVLTF. DNA for the CDR3: TGCGCCAGCAGTGAGTCACTGTGCTCTGGGGCCAACGTCCTGACTTTC.

This chain links TRBV19 with TRBJ1-4; D is unresolved. The CDR3 has 13 amino acids. V was trimmed by 8 bases and J by 0 bases, leaving 7 bases between them. Germline V gives CDR1 LNHDA, CDR2 SQIVND (reference sequence). The CDR3 coding sequence is TGTGCCAGTCAATCGGCAACTAATGAAAAACTGTTTTTT. Translated, it gives CASQSATNEKLFF.

The chain employs TRBV6-6 and TRBJ1-4; a possible D gene is TRBD1 (5 bases). V lost 3 bases, J lost 3 bases, and 11 bases lay in between. Germline V gene data show CDR1 as MNHNY and CDR2 as SVGAGI (reference sequence). This CDR3 is built from 15 residues. The CDR3 here is CASSYSDSANEKLFF. CDR3 nucleotides: TGTGCCAGCAGTTATTCCGACAGCGCTAATGAAAAACTGTTTTTT.

The CDR3 coding sequence is TGTGCCGGCGCGAGGGACCAAGAGACCCAGTACTTC. Translation: CAGARDQETQYF. The chain couples TRBV7-2 to TRBJ2-5; a weak D match, TRBD2 (5 bases). The CDR3 contains 12 residues. Trimming pared 11 bases from V and 0 bases from J, leaving 10 bases between. Germline V gene lookup returns CDR1 SGHTA and CDR2 FQGNSA.

This sequence joins TRBV7-9 and TRBJ2-7, with 10 bases fitting TRBD1. Germline-derived CDR1 and CDR2 are SEHNR and FQNEAQ (reference sequence). The trim removed 6 bases at V and 6 bases at J, leaving 8 bases unmatched. The CDR3 spans 14 residues. The CDR3 region has the DNA TGTGCCAGCAGTAAAGGGACAGGGGAGGCCGAGCAGTACTTC. Translating it yields CASSKGTGEAEQYF.

V and J are TRBV11-1 and TRBJ2-3; no clear D. Trimming cost V 3 bases and J 10 bases, with 8 bases left between them. CDR3 length: 11 amino acids. Germline CDR1 reads SGHAT; CDR2 reads FQDESV (reference sequence). The DNA for the CDR3 is TGTGCCAGCAGCTTTCAATCAGCGCAGTATTTT. Encoded protein: CASSFQSAQYF.

The DNA for the CDR3 is TGTGCCAGCAGCCAAGATGGTACAGGGGAAATCTATGGCTACACCTTC. It codes for CASSQDGTGEIYGYTF. This sequence joins TRBV3-1 (or the pseudogene TRBV3-2) and TRBJ1-2; 7 nucleotides line up with TRBD1. The CDR3 is 16 residues long. CDR1 LGHDT and CDR2 YNNKEL come from the germline V gene (reference sequence). Trimming removed 0 bases from V and 4 bases from J; junction bases left unmatched: 8.

This clone was observed a few times. The J gene is TRBJ1-6, the V gene TRBV5-4; the D is unclear. CDR3 size: 17 residues. Germline values: CDR1 SGHNT, CDR2 YYREEE (reference sequence). The germline V and J ends were trimmed by 4 bases and 0 bases, with 14 bases remaining between them. The chain's CDR3 is CASSERPASSYNSPLHF. The CDR3 region has the DNA TGTGCCAGCAGCGAGCGGCCCGCGAGCTCCTATAATTCACCCCTCCACTTT. The full variable domain, with the rest looked up from reference TRBV5-4 and TRBJ1-6, is ETGVTQSPTHLIKTRGQQVTLRCSSQSGHNTVSWYQQALGQGPQFIFQYYREEENGRGNFPPRFSGLQFPNYSSELNVNALELDDSALYLCASSERPASSYNSPLHFGNGTRLTVT.

The chain employs TRBV5-1 and TRBJ1-1; weak D call: TRBD1 (5 bases). The CDR3 is 16 residues long. CDR1 and CDR2 (germline): SGHRS, YFSETQ. V was clipped by 2 bases and J by 2 bases, with 16 bases between them. This chain's CDR3 is CASSFLTGTLNTEAFF. CDR3 bases: TGCGCCAGCAGCTTCCTTACGGGGACTCTAAACACTGAAGCTTTCTTT.

The chain links TRBV10-3 to TRBJ2-7, with D tentatively TRBD1 (6 bases). Germline CDR1 is ENHRY and CDR2 is SYGVKD. The CDR3 has 16 residues. The V and J ends lost 4 bases and 2 bases respectively, with 18 bases between them. CDR3 in amino acids: CAISGIGQGTTYEQYF. In DNA form, the CDR3 reads TGTGCCATCAGTGGAATCGGGCAGGGGACCACCTACGAGCAGTACTTC.